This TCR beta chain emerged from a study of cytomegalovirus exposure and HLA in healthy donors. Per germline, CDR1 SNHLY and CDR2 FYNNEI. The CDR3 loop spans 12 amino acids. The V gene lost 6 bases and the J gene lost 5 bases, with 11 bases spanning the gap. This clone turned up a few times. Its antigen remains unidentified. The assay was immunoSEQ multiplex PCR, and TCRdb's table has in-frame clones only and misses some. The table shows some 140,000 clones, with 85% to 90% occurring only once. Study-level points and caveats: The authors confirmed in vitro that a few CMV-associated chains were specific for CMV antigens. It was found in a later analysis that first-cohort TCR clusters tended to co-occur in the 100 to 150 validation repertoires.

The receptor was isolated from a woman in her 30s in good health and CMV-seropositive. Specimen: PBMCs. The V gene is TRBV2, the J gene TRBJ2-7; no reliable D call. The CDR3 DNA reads TGTGCCAGCAGCCCCCCTGTCGACGAGCAGTACTTC. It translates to CASSPPVDEQYF.